The 4 T cell receptor beta chains below all came from one sample that was sequenced in a study of blood T cell repertoires in COVID-19. The protocol was immunoSEQ multiplex PCR, while the TCRdb copy is restricted to in-frame clones and leaves out a portion. This sample has 70,000 to 80,000 clones, with over 75% found just once. The sample was peripheral blood. Source of these receptors: a man in his forties or fifties with acute or convalescent COVID-19.

V usage is TRBV5-1 and J usage is TRBJ1-5; no reliable D call. The CDR3 consists of 14 residues. Trimming stripped 0 bases from V and 4 bases from J, with 8 bases between. Per germline, CDR1 SGHRS and CDR2 YFSETQ. In DNA form, the CDR3 reads TGCGCCAGCAGCTTGGAGGCAGGTAATCAGCCCCAGCATTTT. This codes for CASSLEAGNQPQHF.

In this sample, this clone turned up once. The CDR3 spells CASSLRQSGEQYF. CDR3 sequence (DNA): TGTGCCAGCAGCTTAAGGCAGTCGGGAGAGCAGTACTTC. The chain is built from TRBV7-2 and TRBJ2-7, with TRBD2 as a possible D gene (5 bases). The germline V gene has CDR1 SGHTA and CDR2 FQGNSA. The CDR3 runs to 13 residues. V lost 2 bases and J 7 bases, leaving 12 bases between the germline ends.

This clone has a single count. The rearrangement joins TRBV6-5 to TRBJ2-5, with 7 positions matching TRBD1. V lost 7 bases, J lost 1 base, and 6 bases stayed unmatched. The CDR3 has 14 residues. Germline CDR1 is MNHEY and CDR2 is SVGAGI. The CDR3 bases are TGTGCCAGCAACCCACGACAGGGCCAAGAGACCCAGTACTTC. Its translation is CASNPRQGQETQYF.

In this sample, this clone turned up a few times. The CDR3 reads CATWDRNSNQPQHF. CDR3 coding DNA: TGTGCCACCTGGGACAGGAATAGCAATCAGCCCCAGCATTTT. The chain is built from TRBV10-3 and TRBJ1-5, with 8 bases aligning to TRBD1. V shed 10 bases and J 0 bases; nucleotides not matched to a gene: 5. The CDR3 covers 14 residues. Germline lookup yields CDR1 ENHRY and CDR2 SYGVKD.